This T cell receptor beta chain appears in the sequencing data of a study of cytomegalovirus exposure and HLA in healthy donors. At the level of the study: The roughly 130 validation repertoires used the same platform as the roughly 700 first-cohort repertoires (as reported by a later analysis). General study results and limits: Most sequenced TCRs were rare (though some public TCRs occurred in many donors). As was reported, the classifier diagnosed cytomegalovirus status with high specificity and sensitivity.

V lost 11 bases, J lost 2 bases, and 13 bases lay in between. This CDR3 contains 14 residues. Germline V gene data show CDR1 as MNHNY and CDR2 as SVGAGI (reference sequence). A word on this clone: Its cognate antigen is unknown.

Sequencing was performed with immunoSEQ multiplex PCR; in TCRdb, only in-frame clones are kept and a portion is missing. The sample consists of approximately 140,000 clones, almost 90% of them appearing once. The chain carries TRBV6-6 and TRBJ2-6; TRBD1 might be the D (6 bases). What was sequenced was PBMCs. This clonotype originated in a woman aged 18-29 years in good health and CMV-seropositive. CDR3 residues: CAVNRAPGANVLTF. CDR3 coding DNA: TGTGCCGTCAACAGGGCCCCTGGGGCCAACGTCCTGACTTTC.